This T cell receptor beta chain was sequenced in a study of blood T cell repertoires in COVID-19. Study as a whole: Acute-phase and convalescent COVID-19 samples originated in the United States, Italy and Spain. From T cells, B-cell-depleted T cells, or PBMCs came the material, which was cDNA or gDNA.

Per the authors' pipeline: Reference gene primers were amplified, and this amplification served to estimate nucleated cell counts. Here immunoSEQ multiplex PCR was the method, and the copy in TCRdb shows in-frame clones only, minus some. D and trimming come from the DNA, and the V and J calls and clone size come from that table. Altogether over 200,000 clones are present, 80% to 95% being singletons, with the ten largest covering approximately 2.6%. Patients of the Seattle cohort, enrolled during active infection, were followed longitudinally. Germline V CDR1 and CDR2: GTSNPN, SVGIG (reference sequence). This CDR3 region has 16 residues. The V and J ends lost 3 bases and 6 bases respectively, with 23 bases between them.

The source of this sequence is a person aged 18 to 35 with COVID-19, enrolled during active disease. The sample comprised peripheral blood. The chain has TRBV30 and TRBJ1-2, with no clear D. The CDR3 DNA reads TGTGCCTGGAGGAAAGGGTCCGATCGACTAGATGATGGCTACACCTTC. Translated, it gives CAWRKGSDRLDDGYTF.